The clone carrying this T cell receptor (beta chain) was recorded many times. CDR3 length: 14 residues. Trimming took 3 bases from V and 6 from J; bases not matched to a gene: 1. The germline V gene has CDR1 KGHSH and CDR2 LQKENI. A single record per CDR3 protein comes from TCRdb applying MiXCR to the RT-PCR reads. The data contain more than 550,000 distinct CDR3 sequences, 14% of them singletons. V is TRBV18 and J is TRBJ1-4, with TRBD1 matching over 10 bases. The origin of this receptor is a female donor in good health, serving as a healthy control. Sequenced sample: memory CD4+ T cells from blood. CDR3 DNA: TGTGCCAGCTCACCCGACAGGGGGCATGAAAAACTGTTTTTT. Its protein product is CASSPDRGHEKLFF.